This T cell receptor beta chain comes out of a study of CXCR3-negative and CXCR3-positive naive CD8 T cells. UMI-labeled 5' RACE yielded the TRB cDNA libraries. Using the 5' RACE reads, TCRdb records one entry per CDR3 protein without DNA. This table lists about 40,000 distinct CDR3 sequences. Germline-derived CDR1 and CDR2 are WNHNN and SYGVQD (reference sequence). The CDR3 has 16 amino acids. Study-wide results and caveats: After cryopreservation, CXCR3 expression dropped partially; most assays used fresh PBMCs. Similar TRBV-TRBJ usage characterized naive CXCR3-negative and CXCR3-positive cells; memory cells differed. Naive subsets had comparable surface CD5; TCR strength was inferred from TRB CDR3 properties. Whereas both naive subsets had comparably high diversity, memory CD8+ cells had much lower diversity.

Remarks on this clonotype: Its specificity is not known.

The chain employs TRBV10-1 and TRBJ2-6. The TCR comes from a human donor in good health. Some clones in this sample may be carry-over from other donors' samples. Sequenced material: memory CD8+ T cells from blood. CDR3 region: CASSEPSISGANVLTF.